This entry lists 25 T cell receptor beta chains sequenced from one sample in a study of OX40 agonist ivuxolimab in advanced cancers. Clones were sequenced by immunoSEQ multiplex PCR, and TCRdb holds only the in-frame ones, with some missing. The sample includes 47,000 or so clones, around nine tenths of them seen just once. The sequencing here drew on CD4+ or CD8+ T cells sorted from blood, taken in a trial of the OX40 agonist ivuxolimab. The receptors shown here come from an adult with an advanced solid tumor such as melanoma, head and neck, liver or kidney cancer.

The chain couples TRBV19 to TRBJ2-2; TRBD2 agrees at 7 bases. CDR1 is LNHDA and CDR2 is SQIVND in the germline V gene (reference sequence). V was pared by 7 bases and J by 4 bases, with 9 bases of the junction left unmatched. This CDR3 spans 15 amino acids. The chain's CDR3 is CASTTWRELTGELFF. CDR3 nucleotide sequence: TGTGCCAGTACAACATGGCGGGAGCTCACCGGGGAGCTGTTTTTT.

The gene calls are TRBV29-1 and TRBJ2-1, with TRBD2 matching over 8 bases. Germline CDR1 is SQVTM and CDR2 is ANQGSEA. After removal of 6 bases from V and 9 bases from J, the junction contained 13 bases not matched to a gene. CDR3 length: 14 residues. This chain's CDR3 is CSVISGTSSVEQFF. As DNA, the CDR3 is TGCAGCGTAATATCCGGGACTAGTTCAGTTGAGCAGTTCTTC.

This clone has a single count. This rearrangement joins TRBV5-4 to TRBJ2-1, with 8 nucleotides matching TRBD1. Germline CDR1 and CDR2: SGHNT and YYREEE (reference sequence). The trim removed 0 bases at V and 4 bases at J, leaving 9 bases unmatched. The CDR3 totals 17 residues. In DNA, the CDR3 is TGTGCCAGCAGCTTGGGTTCCCGGGACAGGAGATACAATGAGCAGTTCTTC. Protein product: CASSLGSRDRRYNEQFF.

V gene TRBV27 combines with J gene TRBJ1-2; 9 nucleotides align to TRBD1. The CDR3 is 18 amino acids. Germline V gene lookup returns CDR1 MNHEY and CDR2 SMNVEV (reference sequence). V trimming: 5 bases; J trimming: 5 bases; junction bases outside the gene matches: 18. The CDR3 loop reads CASSPLRGQGNDAYGYTF. CDR3 nucleotide sequence: TGTGCCAGCAGTCCTCTTCGAGGACAGGGGAATGATGCGTATGGCTACACCTTC.

The rearrangement links TRBV7-9 to TRBJ2-7, with TRBD2 matching over 11 bases. The junction had 12 bases not matched to a gene; V was cut back by 4 bases and J by 1 base. CDR1 is SEHNR, CDR2 FQNEAQ, per germline (reference sequence). The length of the CDR3 is 18 residues. The CDR3 sequence is CASSSRVAGGPASYEQYF. In nucleotides, the CDR3 is TGTGCCAGCAGCTCGAGGGTAGCGGGAGGGCCAGCTTCCTACGAGCAGTACTTC.

This rearrangement joins TRBV7-9 to TRBJ2-7, with a tentative D call TRBD2 (5 bases). CDR1 is SEHNR, CDR2 FQNEAQ, per germline (reference sequence). The CDR3 covers 14 residues. V was pared by 0 bases and J by 7 bases, with 13 bases between. CDR3: CASSLAGDGREQYF. CDR3 nucleotide sequence: TGTGCCAGCAGCTTAGCCGGGGATGGAAGGGAGCAGTACTTC.

This chain joins TRBV5-6 and TRBJ1-5; D is possibly TRBD1 (5 bases). Trimming took off 5 bases at V and 3 bases at J, with 9 bases between the two ends. This CDR3 is 13 amino acids long. The germline V gene has CDR1 SGHDT and CDR2 YYEEEE. This CDR3 reads CASSPGLNQPQHF. The CDR3, as DNA: TGTGCCAGCAGTCCGGGGCTCAATCAGCCCCAGCATTTT.

This chain joins TRBV13 and TRBJ1-4, with TRBD1 identical over 8 bases. Germline lookup yields CDR1 PRHDT and CDR2 FYEKMQ (reference sequence). After removal of 5 bases from V and 8 bases from J, the junction contained 10 bases not matched to a gene. CDR3 length: 15 amino acids. The CDR3 DNA reads as TGTGCCAGCAGCCACGGGACAGGAGTAAGAGAAAAACTGTTTTTT. Translated, it gives CASSHGTGVREKLFF.

The chain carries TRBV9 and TRBJ1-1; 7 bases agree with TRBD1. Per the germline V gene, CDR1 is SGDLS and CDR2 is YYNGEE. V lost 3 bases and J lost 4; bases outside the gene matches: 6. This CDR3 comprises 14 residues. In DNA form, the CDR3 reads TGTGCCAGCAGCGGACAGGGAGTGAGCACTGAAGCTTTCTTT. Protein sequence: CASSGQGVSTEAFF.

The chain has TRBV9 and TRBJ1-2; no reliable D call. This CDR3 spans 13 amino acids. Germline CDR1 and CDR2: SGDLS and YYNGEE. The V end lost 3 bases, the J end lost 0 bases, and 6 bases lay between the germline ends. This CDR3 is CASSEQANYGYTF. The CDR3, as DNA: TGTGCCAGCAGCGAACAAGCTAACTATGGCTACACCTTC.

By sample share, this clone is medium-sized. The rearrangement links TRBV6-5 to TRBJ2-7; 12 bases agree with TRBD1. The CDR3 covers 15 residues. V dropped 5 bases and J dropped 4; count of bases not matched to a gene: 6. The germline CDR1 and CDR2 sequences are MNHEY and SVGAGI. CDR3 sequence reads: CASSAGTGGSYEQYF. For the CDR3, the DNA is TGTGCCAGCAGTGCCGGGACAGGGGGCAGTTACGAGCAGTACTTC.

The chain uses TRBV27 and TRBJ2-7; the D gene is possibly TRBD2 (6 bases). V was cut by 5 bases and J by 5 bases, with 13 bases left in between. Germline-derived CDR1 and CDR2 are MNHEY and SMNVEV (reference sequence). The CDR3 spans 13 residues. CDR3 bases: TGTGCCAGCAGTCCCCCGGGGAGGCACGAGCAGTACTTC. Its protein is CASSPPGRHEQYF.

The V call is TRBV4-2, the J call TRBJ2-1, with D tentatively TRBD2 (6 bases). Germline CDR1 is LGHNA and CDR2 is YNFKEQ. The CDR3 covers 15 residues. The V and J ends lost 4 bases and 1 base respectively, with 11 bases between them. The CDR3 is CASSRTRGSYNEQFF. For the CDR3, the DNA is TGTGCCAGCAGCCGGACCCGGGGGTCCTACAATGAGCAGTTCTTC.

The DNA of the CDR3 is TGCGCCAGCAGCTGGGGGCGGGGGGGCTCCAATGAGCAGTTCTTC. Translating it yields CASSWGRGGSNEQFF. This sequence joins TRBV5-1 and TRBJ2-1; 9 nucleotides match TRBD2. The CDR3 contains 15 residues. Germline assignment: CDR1 SGHRS and CDR2 YFSETQ. The V segment lost 3 bases and the J segment 6 bases; nucleotides outside the gene matches: 7.

Within the sample, this clone is medium-sized. The V gene is TRBV6-6, the J gene TRBJ2-5, with D perhaps matching TRBD1 (6 bases). With 4 bases removed from V and 5 bases from J, the gap between germline ends came to 17 bases. The CDR3 spans 15 residues. CDR1 and CDR2 (germline): MNHNY, SVGAGI (reference sequence). CDR3 region: CASSSFVGQLETQYF. The CDR3 region has the DNA TGTGCCAGCAGTTCCTTCGTTGGACAGTTGGAGACCCAGTACTTC.

The J gene is TRBJ2-1, the V gene TRBV25-1; D is perhaps TRBD1 (5 bases). The length of the CDR3 is 14 residues. Germline CDR1 and CDR2: MGHDK and SYGVNS. Trimming removed 1 base at V and 4 bases at J, with 8 bases between. The CDR3 DNA is TGTGCCAGCAGTGAATTCAGGGTTTACAATGAGCAGTTCTTC. It encodes CASSEFRVYNEQFF.

The count of this clone is one. The genes are TRBV9 and TRBJ2-1; 8 bases agree with TRBD1. CDR3 length equals 15 residues. V trimming: 3 bases; J trimming: 5 bases; junction bases outside the gene matches: 7. Germline lookup yields CDR1 SGDLS and CDR2 YYNGEE. CDR3 nucleotide sequence: TGTGCCAGCAGCGCTGGACAGGGTCGAAACAATGAGCAGTTCTTC. It codes for CASSAGQGRNNEQFF.

V and J are TRBV7-9 and TRBJ2-2; 12 bases are a match to TRBD2. The CDR3 spans 16 residues. Looked up from germline, CDR1 is SEHNR and CDR2 is FQNEAQ (reference sequence). Trimming took 5 bases from V and 1 from J; bases not matched to a gene: 2. CDR3 sequence: CASSPLAGGNTGELFF. The CDR3 DNA reads TGTGCCAGCAGCCCACTAGCGGGAGGGAACACCGGGGAGCTGTTTTTT. Drawing the rest from reference TRBV7-9 and TRBJ2-2, the complete variable domain is DTGVSQNPRHKITKRGQNVTFRCDPISEHNRLYWYRQTLGQGPEFLTYFQNEAQLEKSRLLSDRFSAERPKGSFSTLEIQRTEQGDSAMYLCASSPLAGGNTGELFFGEGSRLTVL.

The gene calls are TRBV27 and TRBJ2-1; D is ambiguous. The CDR3 has 13 residues. Trimming removed 2 bases from V and 6 bases from J, with 8 bases in between. Germline CDR1 is MNHEY and CDR2 is SMNVEV (reference sequence). The CDR3, as DNA: TGTGCCAGCAGTTTAACCCCCTTCAATGAGCAGTTCTTC. Amino acids: CASSLTPFNEQFF.

J is TRBJ2-7 and V is TRBV29-1; the D is unclear. Germline CDR1 is SQVTM and CDR2 is ANQGSEA. The ends were cut back, 2 bases at V and 2 bases at J, with 13 bases in the middle. The length of the CDR3 is 14 residues. The CDR3 spells CSVETGQPTYEQYF. The CDR3 nucleotides are TGCAGCGTTGAAACCGGCCAGCCTACCTACGAGCAGTACTTC.

V and J are TRBV7-9 and TRBJ2-5, with D perhaps matching TRBD1 (6 bases). V lost 4 bases to trimming and J lost 2 bases, with 17 bases between them. From germline, CDR1 is SEHNR and CDR2 FQNEAQ (reference sequence). The CDR3 runs to 16 residues. The CDR3 spells CASSSFGTLTQETQYF. DNA of the CDR3: TGTGCCAGCAGCTCATTCGGGACACTAACTCAAGAGACCCAGTACTTC.

This clone was seen only a few times. This chain joins TRBV7-9 and TRBJ2-7; the D is unclear. The V gene's germline CDR1 is SEHNR and CDR2 FQNEAQ (reference sequence). The CDR3 loop spans 13 amino acids. Deletions cut 7 bases from V and 6 bases from J, with 16 bases between. The CDR3 here is CASTPVGRREQYF. CDR3 nucleotides: TGTGCCAGCACCCCAGTGGGTAGGCGCGAGCAGTACTTC.

The V gene is TRBV2, the J gene TRBJ1-3; no reliable D call. Between the trimmed V and J ends, which lost 2 bases and 1 base, there was a span of 6 bases. The germline gives CDR1 SNHLY, CDR2 FYNNEI. The CDR3 extends over 14 amino acids. CDR3 residues: CASSERISGNTIYF. CDR3 DNA sequence: TGTGCCAGCAGTGAACGAATTTCTGGAAACACCATATATTTT.

The chain is built from TRBV4-1 and TRBJ1-1; D remains ambiguous. V lost 5 bases to trimming and J lost 1 base, with 14 bases between them. This CDR3 comprises 15 residues. Germline V lookup: CDR1 MGHRA, CDR2 YSYEKL. The CDR3 protein is CASSARPLPNTEAFF. The CDR3 DNA reads as TGCGCCAGCAGCGCCCGACCATTACCGAACACTGAAGCTTTCTTT.

The V call is TRBV20-1, the J call TRBJ2-3; no firm D call. Germline V gene sequence: CDR1 DFQATT, CDR2 SNEGSKA (reference sequence). V lost 2 bases and J lost 6, with 6 bases in between. The CDR3 is 11 amino acids. CDR3 DNA sequence: TGCAGTGCTAGACTTGGGGATACGCAGTATTTT. It encodes CSARLGDTQYF.